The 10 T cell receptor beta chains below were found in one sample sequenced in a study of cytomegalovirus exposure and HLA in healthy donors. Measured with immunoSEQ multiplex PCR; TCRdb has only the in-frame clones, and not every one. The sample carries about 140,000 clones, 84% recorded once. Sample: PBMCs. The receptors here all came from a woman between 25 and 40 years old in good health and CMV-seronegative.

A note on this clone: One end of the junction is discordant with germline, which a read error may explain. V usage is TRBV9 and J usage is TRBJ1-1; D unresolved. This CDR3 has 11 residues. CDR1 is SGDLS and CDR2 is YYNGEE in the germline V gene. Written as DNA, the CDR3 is TGCTACGTCCCCCAGAACACTGAAGCTTTCTTT. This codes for CYVPQNTEAFF.

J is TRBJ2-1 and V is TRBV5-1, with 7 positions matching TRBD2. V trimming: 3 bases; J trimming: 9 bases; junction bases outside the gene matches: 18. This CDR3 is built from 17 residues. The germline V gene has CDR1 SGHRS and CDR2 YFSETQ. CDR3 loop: CASSSLLAVWGEVEQFF. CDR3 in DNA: TGCGCCAGCAGCTCTCTCCTAGCGGTATGGGGGGAGGTTGAGCAGTTCTTC.

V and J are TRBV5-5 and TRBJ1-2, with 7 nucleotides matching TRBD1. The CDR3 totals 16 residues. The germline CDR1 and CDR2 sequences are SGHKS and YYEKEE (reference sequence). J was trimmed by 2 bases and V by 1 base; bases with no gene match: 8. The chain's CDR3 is CASSLYRDSPNYGYTF. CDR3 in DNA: TGTGCCAGCAGCTTGTATAGGGACAGTCCAAACTATGGCTACACCTTC.

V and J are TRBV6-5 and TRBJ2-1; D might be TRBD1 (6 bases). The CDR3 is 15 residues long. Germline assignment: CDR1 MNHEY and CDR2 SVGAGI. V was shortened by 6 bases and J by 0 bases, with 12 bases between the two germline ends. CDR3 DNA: TGTGCCAGCAGCCCACAGGGAAGCTCCTACAATGAGCAGTTCTTC. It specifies CASSPQGSSYNEQFF.

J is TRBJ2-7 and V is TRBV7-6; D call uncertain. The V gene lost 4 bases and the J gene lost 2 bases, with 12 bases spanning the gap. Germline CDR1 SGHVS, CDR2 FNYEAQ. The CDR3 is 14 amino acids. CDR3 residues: CASSSPRAPYEQYF. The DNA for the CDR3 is TGTGCCAGCAGCTCTCCTCGAGCTCCCTACGAGCAGTACTTC.

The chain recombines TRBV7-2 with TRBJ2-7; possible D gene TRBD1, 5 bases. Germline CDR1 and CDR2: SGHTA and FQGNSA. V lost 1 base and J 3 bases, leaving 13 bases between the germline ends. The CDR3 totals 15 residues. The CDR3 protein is CASSLGSGIYYEQYF. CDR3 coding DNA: TGTGCCAGCAGCTTAGGATCAGGGATATACTACGAGCAGTACTTC.

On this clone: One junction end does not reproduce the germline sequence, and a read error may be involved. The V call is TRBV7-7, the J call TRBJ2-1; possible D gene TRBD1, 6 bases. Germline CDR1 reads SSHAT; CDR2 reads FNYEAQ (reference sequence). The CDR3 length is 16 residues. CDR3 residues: CASSLAPGAGLNEQFF. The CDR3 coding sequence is TGTGCTAGCAGCTTAGCCCCAGGGGCTGGCCTTAATGAGCAGTTCTTC.

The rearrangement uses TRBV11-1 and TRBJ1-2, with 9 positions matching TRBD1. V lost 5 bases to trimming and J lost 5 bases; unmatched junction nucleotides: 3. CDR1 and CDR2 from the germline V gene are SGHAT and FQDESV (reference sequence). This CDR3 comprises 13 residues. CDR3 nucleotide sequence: TGTGCCAGCAGCCGTGACAGGGGGTATGGCTACACCTTC. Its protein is CASSRDRGYGYTF.

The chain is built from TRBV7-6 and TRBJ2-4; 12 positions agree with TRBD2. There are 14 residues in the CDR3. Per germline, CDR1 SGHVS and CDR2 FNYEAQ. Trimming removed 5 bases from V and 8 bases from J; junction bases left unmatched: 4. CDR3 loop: CASSPGTSGYIQYF. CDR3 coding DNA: TGTGCCAGCAGCCCCGGGACTAGCGGGTACATTCAGTACTTC.

DNA of the CDR3: TGTGCCAGCAGCTTCTCACCGCGAGGCACCGGGGAGCTGTTTTTT. It is translated as CASSFSPRGTGELFF. The genes are TRBV7-3 and TRBJ2-2; D uncertain. Germline V gene sequence: CDR1 SGHTA, CDR2 FQGTGA. This CDR3 contains 15 residues. With 3 bases removed from V and 4 bases from J, the gap between germline ends came to 12 bases.